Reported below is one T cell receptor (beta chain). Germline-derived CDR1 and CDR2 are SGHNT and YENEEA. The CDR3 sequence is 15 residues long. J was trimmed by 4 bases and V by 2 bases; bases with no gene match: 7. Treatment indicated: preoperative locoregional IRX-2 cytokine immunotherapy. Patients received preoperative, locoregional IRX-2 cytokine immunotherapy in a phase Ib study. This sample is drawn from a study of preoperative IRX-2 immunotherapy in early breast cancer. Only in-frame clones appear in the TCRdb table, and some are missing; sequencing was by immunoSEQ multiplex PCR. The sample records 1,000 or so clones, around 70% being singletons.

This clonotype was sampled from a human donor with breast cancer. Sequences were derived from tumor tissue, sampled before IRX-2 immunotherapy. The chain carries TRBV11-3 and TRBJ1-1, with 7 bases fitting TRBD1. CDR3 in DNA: TGTGCCAGCAGCTTACCTACAGGGGTCGGCACTGAAGCTTTCTTT. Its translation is CASSLPTGVGTEAFF.